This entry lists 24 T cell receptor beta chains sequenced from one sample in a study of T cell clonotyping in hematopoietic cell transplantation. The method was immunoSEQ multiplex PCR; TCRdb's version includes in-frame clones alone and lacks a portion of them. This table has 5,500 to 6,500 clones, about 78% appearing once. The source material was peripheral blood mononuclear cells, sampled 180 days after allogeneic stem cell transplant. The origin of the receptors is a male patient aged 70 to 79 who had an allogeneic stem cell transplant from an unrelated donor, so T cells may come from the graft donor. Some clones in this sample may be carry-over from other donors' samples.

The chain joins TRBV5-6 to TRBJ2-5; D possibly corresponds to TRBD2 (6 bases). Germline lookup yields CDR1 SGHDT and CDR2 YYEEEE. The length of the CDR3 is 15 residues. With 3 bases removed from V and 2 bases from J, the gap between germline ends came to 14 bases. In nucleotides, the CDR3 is TGTGCCAGCAGCTCGGGTGCTAGCGTACAAGAGACCCAGTACTTC. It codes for CASSSGASVQETQYF.

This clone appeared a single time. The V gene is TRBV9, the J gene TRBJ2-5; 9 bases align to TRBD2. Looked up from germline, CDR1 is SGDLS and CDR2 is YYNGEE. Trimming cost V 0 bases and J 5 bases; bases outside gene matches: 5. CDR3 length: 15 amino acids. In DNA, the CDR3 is TGTGCCAGCAGCGTAGGGCGGGAGGGCCCTGAGACCCAGTACTTC. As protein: CASSVGREGPETQYF.

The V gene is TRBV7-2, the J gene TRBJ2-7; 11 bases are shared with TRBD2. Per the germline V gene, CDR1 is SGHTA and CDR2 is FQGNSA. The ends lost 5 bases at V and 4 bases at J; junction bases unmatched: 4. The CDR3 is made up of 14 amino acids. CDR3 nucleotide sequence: TGTGCCAGCAGCACGGGACTAGCGGATTACGAGCAGTACTTC. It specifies CASSTGLADYEQYF.

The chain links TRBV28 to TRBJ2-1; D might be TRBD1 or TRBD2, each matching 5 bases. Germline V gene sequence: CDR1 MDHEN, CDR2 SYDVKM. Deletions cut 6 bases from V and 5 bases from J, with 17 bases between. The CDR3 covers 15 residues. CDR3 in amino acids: CASSHTGTANNEQFF. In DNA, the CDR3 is TGTGCCAGCAGCCATACCGGGACCGCTAACAATGAGCAGTTCTTC. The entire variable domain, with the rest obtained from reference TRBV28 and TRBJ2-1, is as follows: DVKVTQSSRYLVKRTGEKVFLECVQDMDHENMFWYRQDPGLGLRLIYFSYDVKMKEKGDIPEGYSVSREKKERFSLILESASTNQTSMYLCASSHTGTANNEQFFGPGTRLTVL.

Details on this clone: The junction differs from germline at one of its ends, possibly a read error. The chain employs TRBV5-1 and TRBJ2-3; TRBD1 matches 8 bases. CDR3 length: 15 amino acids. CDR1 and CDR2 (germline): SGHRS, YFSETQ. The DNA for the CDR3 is TGCGCCAGCAGGATCCAGGGGGCTAGCAGAGATACGCAGTATTTT. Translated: CASRIQGASRDTQYF.

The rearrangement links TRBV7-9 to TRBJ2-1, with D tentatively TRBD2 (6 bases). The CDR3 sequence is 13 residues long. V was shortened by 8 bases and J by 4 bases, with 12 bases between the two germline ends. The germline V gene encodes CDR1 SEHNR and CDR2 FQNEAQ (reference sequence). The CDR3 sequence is CASRDSRYNEQFF. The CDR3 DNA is TGTGCCAGCCGGGACTCCCGGTACAATGAGCAGTTCTTC.

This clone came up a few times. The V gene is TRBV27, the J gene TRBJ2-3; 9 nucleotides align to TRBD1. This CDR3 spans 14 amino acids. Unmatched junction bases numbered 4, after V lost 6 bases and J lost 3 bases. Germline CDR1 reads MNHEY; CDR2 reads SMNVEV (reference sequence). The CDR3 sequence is CASRRDRVTDTQYF. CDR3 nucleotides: TGTGCCAGCAGGCGGGACAGGGTTACAGATACGCAGTATTTT.

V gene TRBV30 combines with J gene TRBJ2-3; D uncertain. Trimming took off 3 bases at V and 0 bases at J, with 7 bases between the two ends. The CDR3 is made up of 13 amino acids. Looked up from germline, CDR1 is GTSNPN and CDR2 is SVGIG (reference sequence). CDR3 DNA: TGTGCCTGGAGCTGGGGTAGCACAGATACGCAGTATTTT. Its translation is CAWSWGSTDTQYF.

This chain's CDR3 is CASSLGTGAPQYF. The CDR3 nucleotides read TGTGCCAGCAGCTTGGGTACCGGGGCCCCCCAGTACTTC. This chain joins TRBV11-1 and TRBJ2-7; either TRBD1 or TRBD2 may supply D (5 bases each). The CDR3 covers 13 residues. With 3 bases removed from V and 10 bases from J, the gap between germline ends came to 16 bases. CDR1 is SGHAT, CDR2 FQDESV, per germline (reference sequence). The full variable domain, with the rest looked up from reference TRBV11-1 and TRBJ2-7, is EAEVAQSPRYKITEKSQAVAFWCDPISGHATLYWYRQILGQGPELLVQFQDESVVDDSQLPKDRFSAERLKGVDSTLKIQPAELGDSAMYLCASSLGTGAPQYFGPGTRLTVT.

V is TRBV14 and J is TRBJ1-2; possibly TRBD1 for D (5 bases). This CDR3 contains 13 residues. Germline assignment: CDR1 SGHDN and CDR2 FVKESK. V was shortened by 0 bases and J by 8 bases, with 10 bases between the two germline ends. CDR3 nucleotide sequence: TGTGCCAGCAGCCAAGATCCGACAGCCGGCTACACCTTC. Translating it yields CASSQDPTAGYTF. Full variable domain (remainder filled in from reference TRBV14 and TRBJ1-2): EAGVTQFPSHSVIEKGQTVTLRCDPISGHDNLYWYRRVMGKEIKFLLHFVKESKQDESGMPNNRFLAERTGGTYSTLKVQPAELEDSGVYFCASSQDPTAGYTFGSGTRLTVV.

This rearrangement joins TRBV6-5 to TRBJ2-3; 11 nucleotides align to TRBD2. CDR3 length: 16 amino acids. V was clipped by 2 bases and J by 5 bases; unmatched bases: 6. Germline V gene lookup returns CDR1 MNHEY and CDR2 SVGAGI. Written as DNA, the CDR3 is TGTGCCAGCAGTTACGGACTAGCGGGCTGGGGAGATACGCAGTATTTT. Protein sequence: CASSYGLAGWGDTQYF.

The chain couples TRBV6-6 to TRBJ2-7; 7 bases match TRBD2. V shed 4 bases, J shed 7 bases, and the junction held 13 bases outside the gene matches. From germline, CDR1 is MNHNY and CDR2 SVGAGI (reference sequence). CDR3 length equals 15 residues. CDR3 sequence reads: CASSSGLDTSWEQYF. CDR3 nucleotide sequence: TGTGCCAGCAGTTCCGGACTAGACACCTCTTGGGAGCAGTACTTC.

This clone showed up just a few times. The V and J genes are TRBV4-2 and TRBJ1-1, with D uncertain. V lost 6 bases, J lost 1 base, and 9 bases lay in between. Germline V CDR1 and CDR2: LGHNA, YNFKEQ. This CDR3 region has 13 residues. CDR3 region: CASRGEQNTEAFF. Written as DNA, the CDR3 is TGTGCCAGCAGGGGAGAACAGAACACTGAAGCTTTCTTT.

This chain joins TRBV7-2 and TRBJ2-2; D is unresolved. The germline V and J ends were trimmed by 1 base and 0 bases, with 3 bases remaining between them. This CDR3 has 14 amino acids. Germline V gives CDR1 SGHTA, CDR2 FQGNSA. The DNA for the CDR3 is TGTGCCAGCAGCTTAGGAGCGAACACCGGGGAGCTGTTTTTT. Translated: CASSLGANTGELFF.

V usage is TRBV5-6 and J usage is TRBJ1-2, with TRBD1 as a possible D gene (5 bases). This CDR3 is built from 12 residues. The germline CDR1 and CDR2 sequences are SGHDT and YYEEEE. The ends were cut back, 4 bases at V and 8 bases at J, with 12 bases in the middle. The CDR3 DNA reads TGTGCCAGCAGCCAACAGGCCGGGGGCTACACCTTC. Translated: CASSQQAGGYTF.

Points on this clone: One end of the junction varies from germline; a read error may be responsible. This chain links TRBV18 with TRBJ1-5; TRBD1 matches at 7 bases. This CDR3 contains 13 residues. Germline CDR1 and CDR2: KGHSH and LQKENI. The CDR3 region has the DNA TGCGCCAGCTCTGGGACAGCCAATCAGCCCCAGCATTTT. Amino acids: CASSGTANQPQHF. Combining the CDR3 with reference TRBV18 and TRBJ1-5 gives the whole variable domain NAGVMQNPRHLVRRRGQEARLRCSPMKGHSHVYWYRQLPEEGLKFMVYLQKENIIDESGMPKERFSAEFPKEGPSILRIQQVVRGDSAAYFCASSGTANQPQHFGDGTRLSIL.

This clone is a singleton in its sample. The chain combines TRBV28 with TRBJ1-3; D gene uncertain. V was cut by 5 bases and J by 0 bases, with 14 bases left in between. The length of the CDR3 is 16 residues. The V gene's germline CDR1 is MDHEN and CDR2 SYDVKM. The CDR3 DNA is TGTGCCAGCAGTCCGACCCTAGGCAGCTCTGGAAACACCATATATTTT. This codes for CASSPTLGSSGNTIYF.

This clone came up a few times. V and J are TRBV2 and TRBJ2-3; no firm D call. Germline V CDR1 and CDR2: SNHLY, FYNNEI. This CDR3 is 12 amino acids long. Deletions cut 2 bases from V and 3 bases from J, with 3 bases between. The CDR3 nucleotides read TGTGCCAGCAGTGAACAGACAGATACGCAGTATTTT. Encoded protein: CASSEQTDTQYF.

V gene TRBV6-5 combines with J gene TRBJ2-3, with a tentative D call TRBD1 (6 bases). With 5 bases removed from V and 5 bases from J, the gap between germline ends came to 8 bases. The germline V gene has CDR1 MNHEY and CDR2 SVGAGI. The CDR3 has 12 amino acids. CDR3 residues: CASSPGEDTQYF. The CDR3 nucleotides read TGTGCCAGCAGTCCAGGGGAAGATACGCAGTATTTT.

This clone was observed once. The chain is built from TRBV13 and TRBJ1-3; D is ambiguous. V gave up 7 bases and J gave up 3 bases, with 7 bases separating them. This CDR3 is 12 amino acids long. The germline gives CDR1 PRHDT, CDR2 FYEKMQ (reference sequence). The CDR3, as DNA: TGTGCCAGCACTCACAATGGAAACACCATATATTTT. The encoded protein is CASTHNGNTIYF.

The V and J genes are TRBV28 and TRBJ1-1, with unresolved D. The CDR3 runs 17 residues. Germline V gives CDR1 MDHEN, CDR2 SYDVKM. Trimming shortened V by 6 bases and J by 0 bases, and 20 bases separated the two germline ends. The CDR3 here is CASSLKLGSSLNTEAFF. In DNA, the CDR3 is TGTGCCAGCAGCCTAAAATTGGGGTCAAGTTTGAACACTGAAGCTTTCTTT.

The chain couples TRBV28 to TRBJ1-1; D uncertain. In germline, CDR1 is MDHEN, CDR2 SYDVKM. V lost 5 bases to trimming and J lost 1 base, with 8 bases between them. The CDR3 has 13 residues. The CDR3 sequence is CASSESGNTEAFF. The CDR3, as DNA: TGTGCCAGCAGTGAGTCGGGGAACACTGAAGCTTTCTTT.

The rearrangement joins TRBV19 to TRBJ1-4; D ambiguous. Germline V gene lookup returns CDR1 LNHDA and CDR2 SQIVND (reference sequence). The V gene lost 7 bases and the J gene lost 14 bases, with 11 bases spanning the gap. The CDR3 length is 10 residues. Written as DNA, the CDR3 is TGTGCCAGTATGGCCGGGCGTCTGTTTTTT. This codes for CASMAGRLFF.

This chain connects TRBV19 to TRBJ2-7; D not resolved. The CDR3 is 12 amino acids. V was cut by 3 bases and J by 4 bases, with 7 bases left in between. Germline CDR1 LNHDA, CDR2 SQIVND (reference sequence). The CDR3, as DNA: TGTGCCAGTAGTATGAGACCGTACGAGCAGTACTTC. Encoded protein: CASSMRPYEQYF.